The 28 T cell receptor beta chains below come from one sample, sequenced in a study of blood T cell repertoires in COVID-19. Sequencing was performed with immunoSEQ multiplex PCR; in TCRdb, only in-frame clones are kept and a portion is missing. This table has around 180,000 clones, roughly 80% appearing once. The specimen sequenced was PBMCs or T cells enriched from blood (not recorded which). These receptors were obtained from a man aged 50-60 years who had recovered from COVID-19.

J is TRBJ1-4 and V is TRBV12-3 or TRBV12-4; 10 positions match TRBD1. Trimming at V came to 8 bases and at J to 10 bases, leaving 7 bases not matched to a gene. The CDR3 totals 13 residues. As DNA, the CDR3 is TGTGCCAGCCGCGGACAGGGGGAGGTAAAACTGTTTTTT. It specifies CASRGQGEVKLFF.

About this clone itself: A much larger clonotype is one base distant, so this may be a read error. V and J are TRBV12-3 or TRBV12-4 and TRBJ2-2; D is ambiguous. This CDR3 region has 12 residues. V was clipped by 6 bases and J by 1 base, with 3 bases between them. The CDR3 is CASSQNTGELFF. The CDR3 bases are TGTGCCAGCAGCCAGAACACCGGGGAGCTGTTTTTT.

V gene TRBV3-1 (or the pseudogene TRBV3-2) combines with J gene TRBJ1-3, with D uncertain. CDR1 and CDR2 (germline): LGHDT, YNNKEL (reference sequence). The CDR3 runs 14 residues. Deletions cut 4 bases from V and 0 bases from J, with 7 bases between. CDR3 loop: CASSLRFSGNTIYF. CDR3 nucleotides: TGTGCCAGCAGCCTCAGGTTCTCTGGAAACACCATATATTTT.

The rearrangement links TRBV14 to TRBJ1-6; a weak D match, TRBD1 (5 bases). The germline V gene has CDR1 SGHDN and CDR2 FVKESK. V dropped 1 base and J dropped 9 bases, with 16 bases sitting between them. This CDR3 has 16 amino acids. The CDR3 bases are TGTGCCAGCAGCCAAGTATTAAGGGGAGCGGGTTCACCCCTCCACTTT. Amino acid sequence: CASSQVLRGAGSPLHF.

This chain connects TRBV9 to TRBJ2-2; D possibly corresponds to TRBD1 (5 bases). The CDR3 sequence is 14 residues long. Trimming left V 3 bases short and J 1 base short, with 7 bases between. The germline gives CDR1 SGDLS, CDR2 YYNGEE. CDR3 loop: CASSATVNTGELFF. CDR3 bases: TGTGCCAGCAGCGCGACAGTGAACACCGGGGAGCTGTTTTTT.

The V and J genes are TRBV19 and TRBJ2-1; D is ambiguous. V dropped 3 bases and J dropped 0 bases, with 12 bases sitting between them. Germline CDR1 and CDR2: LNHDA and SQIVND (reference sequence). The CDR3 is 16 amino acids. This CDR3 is CASSIFAGSSYNEQFF. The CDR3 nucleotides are TGTGCCAGTAGTATTTTCGCAGGTTCCTCCTACAATGAGCAGTTCTTC.

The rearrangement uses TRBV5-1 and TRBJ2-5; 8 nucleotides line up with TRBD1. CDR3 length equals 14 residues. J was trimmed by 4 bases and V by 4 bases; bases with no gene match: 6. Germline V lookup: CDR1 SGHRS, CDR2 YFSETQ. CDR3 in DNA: TGCGCCAGCAGCACAAGACAGGGGCCAGAGACCCAGTACTTC. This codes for CASSTRQGPETQYF.

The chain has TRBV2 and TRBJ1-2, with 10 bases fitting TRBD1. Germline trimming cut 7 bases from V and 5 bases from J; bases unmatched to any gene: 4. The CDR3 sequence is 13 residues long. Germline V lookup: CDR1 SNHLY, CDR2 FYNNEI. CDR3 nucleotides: TGTGCCAGCACCGGGACAGGGGATTATGGCTACACCTTC. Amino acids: CASTGTGDYGYTF.

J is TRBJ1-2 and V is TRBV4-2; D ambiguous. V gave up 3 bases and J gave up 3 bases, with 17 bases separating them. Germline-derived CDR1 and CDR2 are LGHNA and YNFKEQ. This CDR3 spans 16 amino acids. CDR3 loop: CASSQEPTAPYYGYTF. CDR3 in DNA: TGTGCCAGCAGCCAGGAGCCGACGGCTCCTTACTATGGCTACACCTTC.

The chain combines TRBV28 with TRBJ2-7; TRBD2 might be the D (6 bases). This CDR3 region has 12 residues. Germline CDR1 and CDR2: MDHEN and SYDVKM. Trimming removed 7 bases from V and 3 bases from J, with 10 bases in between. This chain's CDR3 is CASTRGGYEQYF. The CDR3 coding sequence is TGTGCCAGCACGCGGGGTGGCTACGAGCAGTACTTC.

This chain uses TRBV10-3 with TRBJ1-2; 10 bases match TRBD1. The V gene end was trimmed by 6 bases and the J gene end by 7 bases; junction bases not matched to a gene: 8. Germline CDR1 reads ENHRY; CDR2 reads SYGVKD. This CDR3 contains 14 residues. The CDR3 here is CAISQDRGLFGYTF. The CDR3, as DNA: TGTGCCATCAGCCAAGACAGGGGGCTATTTGGCTACACCTTC.

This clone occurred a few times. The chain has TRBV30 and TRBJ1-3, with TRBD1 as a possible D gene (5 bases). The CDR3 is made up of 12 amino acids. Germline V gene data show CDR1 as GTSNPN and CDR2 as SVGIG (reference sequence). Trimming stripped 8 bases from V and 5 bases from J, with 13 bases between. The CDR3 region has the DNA TGTGCCCTGCAACAGGAAAGAAACACCATATATTTT. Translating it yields CALQQERNTIYF.

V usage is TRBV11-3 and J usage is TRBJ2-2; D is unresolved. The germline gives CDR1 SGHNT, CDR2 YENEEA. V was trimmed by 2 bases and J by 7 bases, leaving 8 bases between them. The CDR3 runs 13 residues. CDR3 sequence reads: CASSLHLRGELFF. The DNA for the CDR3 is TGTGCCAGCAGCTTACACTTACGCGGGGAGCTGTTTTTT.

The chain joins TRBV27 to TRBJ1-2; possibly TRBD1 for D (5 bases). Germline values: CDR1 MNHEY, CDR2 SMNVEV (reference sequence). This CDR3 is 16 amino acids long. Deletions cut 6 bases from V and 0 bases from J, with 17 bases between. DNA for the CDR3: TGTGCCAGCAGCGAACGACGACAGCAAACTAACTATGGCTACACCTTC. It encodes CASSERRQQTNYGYTF.

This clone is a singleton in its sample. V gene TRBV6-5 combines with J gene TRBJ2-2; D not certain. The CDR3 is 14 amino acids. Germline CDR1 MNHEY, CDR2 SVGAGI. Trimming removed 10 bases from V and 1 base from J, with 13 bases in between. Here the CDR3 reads CATGGPVNTGELFF. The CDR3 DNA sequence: TGTGCCACCGGTGGGCCCGTGAACACCGGGGAGCTGTTTTTT.

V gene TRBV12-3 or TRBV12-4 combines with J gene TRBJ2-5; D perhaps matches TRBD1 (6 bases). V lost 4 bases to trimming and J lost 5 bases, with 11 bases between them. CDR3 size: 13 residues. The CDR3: CASSSTGPETQYF. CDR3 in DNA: TGTGCCAGCAGTTCGACAGGTCCGGAGACCCAGTACTTC.

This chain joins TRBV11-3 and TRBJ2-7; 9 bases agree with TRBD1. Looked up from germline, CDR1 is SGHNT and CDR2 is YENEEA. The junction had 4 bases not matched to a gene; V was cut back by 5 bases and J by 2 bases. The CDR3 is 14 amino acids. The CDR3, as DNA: TGTGCCAGCAGCCCCGGACAGGGGCCCTACGAGCAGTACTTC. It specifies CASSPGQGPYEQYF.

CDR3 bases: TGTGCCAGTAGTATACCGAGGGAGGAGACCCAGTACTTC. Translated: CASSIPREETQYF. J is TRBJ2-5 and V is TRBV19, with D maybe TRBD2 (5 bases). V gave up 2 bases and J gave up 5 bases, with 9 bases separating them. The CDR3 is 13 amino acids. Germline loops: CDR1 LNHDA, CDR2 SQIVND (reference sequence).

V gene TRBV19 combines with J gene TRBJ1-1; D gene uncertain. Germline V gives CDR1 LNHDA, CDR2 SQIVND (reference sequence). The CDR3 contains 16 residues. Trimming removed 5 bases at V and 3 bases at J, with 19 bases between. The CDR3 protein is CASSVSDLFGDTEAFF. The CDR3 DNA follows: TGTGCCAGTAGTGTTTCGGACCTATTCGGGGACACTGAAGCTTTCTTT.

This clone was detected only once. CDR3 protein: CASIMDRNTEAFF. DNA of the CDR3: TGTGCCAGCATTATGGACAGGAACACTGAAGCTTTCTTT. The chain carries TRBV2 and TRBJ1-1; weak D call: TRBD1 (6 bases). This CDR3 comprises 13 residues. Trimming took 7 bases from V and 1 from J, leaving 10 bases between them. The V gene's germline CDR1 is SNHLY and CDR2 FYNNEI.

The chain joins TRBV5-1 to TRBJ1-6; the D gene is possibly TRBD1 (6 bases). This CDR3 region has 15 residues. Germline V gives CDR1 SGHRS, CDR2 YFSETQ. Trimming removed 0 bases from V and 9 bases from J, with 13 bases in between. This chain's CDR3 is CASSLDTGWASPLHF. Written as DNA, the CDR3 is TGCGCCAGCAGCTTGGATACAGGGTGGGCTTCACCCCTCCACTTT. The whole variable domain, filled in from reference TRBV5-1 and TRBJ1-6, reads KAGVTQTPRYLIKTRGQQVTLSCSPISGHRSVSWYQQTPGQGLQFLFEYFSETQRNKGNFPGRFSGRQFSNSRSEMNVSTLELGDSALYLCASSLDTGWASPLHFGNGTRLTVT.

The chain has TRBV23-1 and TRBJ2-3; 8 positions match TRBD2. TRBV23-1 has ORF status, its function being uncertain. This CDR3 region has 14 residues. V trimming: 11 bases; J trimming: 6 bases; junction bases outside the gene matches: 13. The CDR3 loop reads CARVGVPGGDTQYF. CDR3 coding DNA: TGCGCCCGGGTGGGGGTTCCGGGAGGGGATACGCAGTATTTT.

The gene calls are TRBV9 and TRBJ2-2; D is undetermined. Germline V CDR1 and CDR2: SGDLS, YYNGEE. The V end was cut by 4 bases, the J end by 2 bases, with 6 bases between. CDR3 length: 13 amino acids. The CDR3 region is CASSPGNTGELFF. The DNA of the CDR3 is TGTGCCAGCAGCCCAGGAAACACCGGGGAGCTGTTTTTT.

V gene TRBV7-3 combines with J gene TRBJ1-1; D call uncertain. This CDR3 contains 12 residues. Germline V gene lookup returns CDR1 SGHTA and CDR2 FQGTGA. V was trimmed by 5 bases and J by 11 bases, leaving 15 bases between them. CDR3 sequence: CASSNSGGKAFF. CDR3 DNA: TGTGCCAGCAGCAATTCGGGAGGGAAGGCTTTCTTT. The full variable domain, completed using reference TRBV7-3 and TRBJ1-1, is GAGVSQTPSNKVTEKGKYVELRCDPISGHTALYWYRQSLGQGPEFLIYFQGTGAADDSGLPNDRFFAVRPEGSVSTLKIQRTERGDSAVYLCASSNSGGKAFFGQGTRLTVV.

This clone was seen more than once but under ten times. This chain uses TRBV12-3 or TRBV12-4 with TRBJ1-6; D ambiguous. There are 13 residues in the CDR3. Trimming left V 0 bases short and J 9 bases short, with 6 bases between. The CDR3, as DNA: TGTGCCAGCAGTTTAGCGTCGGGTTCACCCCTCCACTTT. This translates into CASSLASGSPLHF.

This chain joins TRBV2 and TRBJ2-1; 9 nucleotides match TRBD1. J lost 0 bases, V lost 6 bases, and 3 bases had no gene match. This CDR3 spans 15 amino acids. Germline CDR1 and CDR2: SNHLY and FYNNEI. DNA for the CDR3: TGTGCCAGCAGGGCGACAGGGGGCTCCTACAATGAGCAGTTCTTC. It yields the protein CASRATGGSYNEQFF.

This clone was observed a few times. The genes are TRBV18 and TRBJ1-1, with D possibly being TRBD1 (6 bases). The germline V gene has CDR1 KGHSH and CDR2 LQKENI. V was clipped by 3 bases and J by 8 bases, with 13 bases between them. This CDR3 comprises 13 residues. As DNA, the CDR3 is TGTGCCAGCTCACCTGGGGGCAGGGTCGAAGCTTTCTTT. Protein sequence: CASSPGGRVEAFF.

The DNA of the CDR3 is TGCGCCAGCAGCCAAGTCCCGACCGGAGGACGTGGTGGAGAGCAGTACTTC. This gives the protein CASSQVPTGGRGGEQYF. The V call is TRBV4-1, the J call TRBJ2-7; D may be TRBD2 (5 bases). With 1 base removed from V and 7 bases from J, the gap between germline ends came to 23 bases. This CDR3 contains 17 residues. Germline loops: CDR1 MGHRA, CDR2 YSYEKL.